Below are 20 T cell receptor beta chains sequenced from a single sample in a study of shared clonotypes between healthy human individuals. This table comes from immunoSEQ multiplex PCR, and its TCRdb copy is limited to in-frame clones, with some not included. The top ten clones hold about 1.8% of a sample with about 2,200,000 clones, roughly 91% of them seen once. The naive CD8 fraction comprised CD45RO-negative cells positively selected for CCR7 and excluded terminally differentiated effector memory CD45RA+ cells. The sample comprised naive CD8+ T cells from PBMCs. These receptors originate from a man between 18 and 29 years old in good health. Some clones in this sample may be carry-over from other donors' samples.

The V gene is TRBV7-2, the J gene TRBJ2-1; D is ambiguous. Germline V gene sequence: CDR1 SGHTA, CDR2 FQGNSA. V lost 1 base to trimming and J lost 10 bases, with 8 bases between them. The CDR3 runs 12 residues. The CDR3 DNA sequence: TGTGCCAGCAGCTTAGAAACCCTGGAGCAGTTCTTC. It yields the protein CASSLETLEQFF.

The rearrangement joins TRBV9 to TRBJ2-2, with 10 bases identical to TRBD2. The V gene end was trimmed by 2 bases and the J gene end by 4 bases; junction bases not matched to a gene: 8. The length of the CDR3 is 17 residues. CDR1 is SGDLS and CDR2 is YYNGEE in the germline V gene. The CDR3 coding sequence is TGTGCCAGCAGCGTTCAGTACCTAGCGGGAGCCACCGGGGAGCTGTTTTTT. As protein: CASSVQYLAGATGELFF.

The chain carries TRBV29-1 and TRBJ2-5, with D perhaps matching TRBD2 (5 bases). With 2 bases removed from V and 9 bases from J, the gap between germline ends came to 19 bases. CDR3 length equals 14 residues. CDR1 and CDR2 from the germline V gene are SQVTM and ANQGSEA. The CDR3 loop reads CSVEIVEDSVAQYF. The CDR3 bases are TGCAGCGTTGAAATCGTGGAGGATTCGGTGGCCCAGTACTTC.

This chain joins TRBV6-1 and TRBJ1-2; no firm D call. Per germline, CDR1 MNHNS and CDR2 SASEGT. The CDR3 consists of 12 residues. V was cut by 4 bases and J by 2 bases, with 5 bases left in between. The chain's CDR3 is CASSGRNYGYTF. As DNA, the CDR3 is TGTGCCAGCAGTGGACGAAACTATGGCTACACCTTC.

The chain has TRBV11-2 and TRBJ2-3; 7 nucleotides match TRBD1. Germline V gene data show CDR1 as SGHAT and CDR2 as FQNNGV. The V segment lost 1 base and the J segment 2 bases; nucleotides outside the gene matches: 3. The CDR3 spans 15 residues. This chain's CDR3 is CASSLGGGFTDTQYF. DNA of the CDR3: TGTGCCAGCAGCTTAGGAGGGGGCTTCACAGATACGCAGTATTTT.

This clone was found a few times. V is TRBV6-1 and J is TRBJ1-5, with D maybe TRBD1 (5 bases). Looked up from germline, CDR1 is MNHNS and CDR2 is SASEGT. Trimming pared 4 bases from V and 11 bases from J, leaving 12 bases between. The CDR3 has 12 residues. DNA of the CDR3: TGTGCCAGCAGTGGACAGTATAAGTCCCAGCATTTT. Amino acids: CASSGQYKSQHF.

This rearrangement joins TRBV11-2 to TRBJ1-3; TRBD1 aligns across 9 bases. The CDR3 has 19 amino acids. Trimming took 5 bases from V and 0 from J; bases not matched to a gene: 14. Germline V gene sequence: CDR1 SGHAT, CDR2 FQNNGV. CDR3 protein: CASSNWDREVVRSGNTIYF. CDR3 nucleotide sequence: TGTGCCAGCAGCAACTGGGACAGGGAAGTAGTGCGCTCTGGAAACACCATATATTTT.

The chain has TRBV4-3 and TRBJ2-7, with D perhaps TRBD2 (6 bases). Trimming took 4 bases from V and 4 from J, leaving 20 bases between them. The CDR3 loop spans 16 amino acids. CDR1 is LGHNA, CDR2 YSLEER, per germline. CDR3 region: CASSPGGIALGYEQYF. CDR3 sequence (DNA): TGCGCCAGCAGCCCCGGCGGGATAGCTCTAGGGTACGAGCAGTACTTC.

The chain combines TRBV7-3 with TRBJ2-1; 9 bases agree with TRBD2. Germline lookup yields CDR1 SGHTA and CDR2 FQGTGA. This CDR3 is 16 amino acids long. Trimming took 1 base from V and 10 from J; bases not matched to a gene: 11. Here the CDR3 reads CASSLIRRGRVGEQFF. The CDR3, as DNA: TGTGCCAGCAGCTTAATTCGTCGCGGGAGGGTCGGGGAGCAGTTCTTC.

This chain joins TRBV27 and TRBJ2-3; no firm D call. CDR1 MNHEY and CDR2 SMNVEV come from the germline V gene (reference sequence). Between the trimmed V and J ends, which lost 3 bases and 0 bases, there was a span of 10 bases. There are 15 residues in the CDR3. Here the CDR3 DNA reads TGTGCCAGCAGTTTTCGGCCTCGGAGCACAGATACGCAGTATTTT. This codes for CASSFRPRSTDTQYF.

In its sample, this clone was seen once. The chain is built from TRBV7-8 and TRBJ2-1; perhaps TRBD1 as D (8 bases). CDR3 length: 17 residues. CDR1 is SGHVS and CDR2 is FQNEAQ in the germline V gene. The V end lost 0 bases, the J end lost 6 bases, and 18 bases lay between the germline ends. CDR3 region: CASSLAYSTGEGNEQFF. As DNA, the CDR3 is TGTGCCAGCAGCTTAGCGTATTCGACAGGGGAGGGCAATGAGCAGTTCTTC.

This chain links TRBV5-8 with TRBJ2-3, with 7 bases fitting TRBD2. The CDR3 is 14 amino acids. The V gene's germline CDR1 is SGHTS and CDR2 YDEGEE. The V gene end was trimmed by 4 bases and the J gene end by 3 bases; junction bases not matched to a gene: 5. The CDR3, as DNA: TGTGCCAGCAGCCTGCGGCGGGGGACAGATACGCAGTATTTT. The encoded protein is CASSLRRGTDTQYF.

The chain couples TRBV27 to TRBJ2-7; TRBD1 matches at 11 bases. Germline values: CDR1 MNHEY, CDR2 SMNVEV (reference sequence). The V gene end was trimmed by 4 bases and the J gene end by 2 bases; junction bases not matched to a gene: 7. This CDR3 region has 16 residues. CDR3 DNA sequence: TGTGCCAGCAGTTCGCTCGGGACAGGGGGTCCCTACGAGCAGTACTTC. The encoded protein is CASSSLGTGGPYEQYF.

V and J are TRBV27 and TRBJ1-1; 8 nucleotides match TRBD1. Germline V gene data show CDR1 as MNHEY and CDR2 as SMNVEV (reference sequence). The V and J ends lost 6 bases and 7 bases, in that order; junction bases with no gene match: 7. This CDR3 is 13 amino acids long. This CDR3 reads CASRLTGGGEAFF. The CDR3 DNA reads as TGTGCCAGCAGACTCACAGGGGGGGGTGAAGCTTTCTTT.

The chain employs TRBV28 and TRBJ1-1; a weak D match, TRBD1 (5 bases). There are 16 residues in the CDR3. CDR1 and CDR2 (germline): MDHEN, SYDVKM. The germline V and J ends were trimmed by 6 bases and 5 bases, with 22 bases remaining between them. In nucleotides, the CDR3 is TGTGCCAGCAGCCCGGTATCCGGGGAGGGGAGGACTGAAGCTTTCTTT. Its protein is CASSPVSGEGRTEAFF.

The chain links TRBV19 to TRBJ2-1, with 9 bases matching TRBD2. The germline V gene has CDR1 LNHDA and CDR2 SQIVND (reference sequence). Trimming took 7 bases from V and 0 from J; bases not matched to a gene: 16. The length of the CDR3 is 19 residues. CDR3 amino acids: CASNQGIAGGISSYNEQFF. The CDR3 nucleotides read TGTGCCAGTAACCAGGGGATTGCGGGAGGGATCAGCTCCTACAATGAGCAGTTCTTC.

The chain is built from TRBV6-5 and TRBJ2-5; D may be TRBD2 (7 bases). The CDR3 runs 14 residues. CDR1 and CDR2 (germline): MNHEY, SVGAGI. V lost 5 bases to trimming and J lost 4 bases, with 14 bases between them. CDR3 sequence (DNA): TGTGCCAGCAGTCCCGGGGAGGGGGGAGAGACCCAGTACTTC. Residues: CASSPGEGGETQYF.

The chain is built from TRBV7-3 and TRBJ2-3, with D tentatively TRBD1 or TRBD2 (5 bases each). The CDR3 runs 13 residues. The V end was cut by 5 bases, the J end by 5 bases, with 11 bases between. Per the germline V gene, CDR1 is SGHTA and CDR2 is FQGTGA. The CDR3 here is CASSRTRGDTQYF. In DNA form, the CDR3 reads TGTGCCAGCAGCCGCACTAGGGGAGATACGCAGTATTTT.

The rearrangement uses TRBV6-5 and TRBJ2-2; TRBD2 aligns across 7 bases. Losses at the gene ends were 0 bases for V and 5 bases for J; bases not matched to a gene: 6. Germline CDR1 and CDR2: MNHEY and SVGAGI. CDR3 length: 16 amino acids. The CDR3 region has the DNA TGTGCCAGCAGTTACTCTCCGGGGGAGGGGACCGGGGAGCTGTTTTTT. This gives the protein CASSYSPGEGTGELFF.

The V gene is TRBV12-5, the J gene TRBJ2-1; 8 bases align to TRBD2. V gave up 5 bases and J gave up 14 bases; unmatched junction bases: 8. The germline V gene encodes CDR1 LGHNT and CDR2 FRNRAP. CDR3 size: 12 residues. CDR3 loop: CASGQGLVGEFF. The CDR3 coding sequence is TGTGCTAGTGGTCAGGGACTAGTGGGGGAGTTCTTC.